This T cell receptor (beta chain) was sequenced in a study of shared clonotypes between healthy human individuals. Some clones are missing from TCRdb's copy, which holds only in-frame ones; the method was immunoSEQ multiplex PCR. Of over a million clones listed, roughly 97% are singletons. CDR3 length: 14 residues. V was cut by 7 bases and J by 1 base, with 13 bases left in between. Germline V gives CDR1 MNHEY, CDR2 SMNVEV (reference sequence). This clonotype was sampled from a man aged 25-40 years in good health. The sequencing sample was made of naive CD4+ T cells sorted from blood. Specified subset: CD45RA+ positively selected. The chain has TRBV27 and TRBJ1-1; D call uncertain. The DNA for the CDR3 is TGTGCCAGCACCTACCTGGAGGGGAACACTGAAGCTTTCTTT. This gives the protein CASTYLEGNTEAFF.